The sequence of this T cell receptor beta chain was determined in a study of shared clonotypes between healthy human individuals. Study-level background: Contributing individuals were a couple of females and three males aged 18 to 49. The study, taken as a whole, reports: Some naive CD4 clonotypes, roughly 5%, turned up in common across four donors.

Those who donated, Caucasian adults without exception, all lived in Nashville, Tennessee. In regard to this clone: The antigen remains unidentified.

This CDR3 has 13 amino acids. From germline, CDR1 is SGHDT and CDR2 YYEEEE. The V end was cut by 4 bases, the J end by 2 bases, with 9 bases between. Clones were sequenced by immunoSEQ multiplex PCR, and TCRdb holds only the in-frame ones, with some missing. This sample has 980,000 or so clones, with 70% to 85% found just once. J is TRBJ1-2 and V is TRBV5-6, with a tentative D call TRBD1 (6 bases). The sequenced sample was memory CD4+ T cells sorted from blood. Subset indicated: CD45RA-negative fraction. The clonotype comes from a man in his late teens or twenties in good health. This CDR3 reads CASSPDRNYGYTF. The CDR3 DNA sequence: TGTGCCAGCAGCCCGGACAGAAACTATGGCTACACCTTC. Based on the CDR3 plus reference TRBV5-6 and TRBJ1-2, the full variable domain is DAGVTQSPTHLIKTRGQQVTLRCSPKSGHDTVSWYQQALGQGPQFIFQYYEEEERQRGNFPDRFSGHQFPNYSSELNVNALLLGDSALYLCASSPDRNYGYTFGSGTRLTVV.